The rows below give T cell receptor beta chains drawn from one sample of a study of OX40 agonist ivuxolimab in advanced cancers. Sequencing used immunoSEQ multiplex PCR; TCRdb keeps in-frame clones, though not all of them. This sample yields roughly 50,000 clones, of which approximately 90% are seen a single time; roughly an eighth belongs to the top ten. The sample was CD4+ or CD8+ T cells sorted from blood, taken in a trial of the OX40 agonist ivuxolimab. The receptors were sampled from an adult with an advanced solid tumor such as melanoma, head and neck, liver or kidney cancer. Each CDR3 is given with its conserved first and last residue. A D gene is named only where the DNA matches it firmly. Part of the rows lack a size; the others show once, few, many or a class for expanded clones.

j_gene: TRBJ2-7; v_gene: TRBV7-5; d_gene: .; abundance: once; len: 14; CDR3nt: TGTGTCAGAATCCTGATCCAGGGCTCCTACGAGCAGTACTTC; CDR3aa: CVRILIQGSYEQYF
j_gene: TRBJ1-2; v_gene: TRBV7-9; d_gene: .; abundance: .; len: 15; CDR3nt: TGTGCCAGCAGCTTAAAGCTAACCCCTCTATTTGGCTACACCTTC; CDR3aa: CASSLKLTPLFGYTF
j_gene: TRBJ1-1; v_gene: TRBV5-1; d_gene: TRBD1; abundance: .; len: 16; CDR3nt: TGCGCCAGCAGCCTGGGGACAGGGGCCCTGAACACTGAAGCTTTCTTT; CDR3aa: CASSLGTGALNTEAFF
j_gene: TRBJ2-3; v_gene: TRBV5-8; d_gene: .; abundance: few; len: 12; CDR3nt: TGTGCCAGCACCCGTTTGACAGATACGCAGTATTTT; CDR3aa: CASTRLTDTQYF
j_gene: TRBJ2-7; v_gene: TRBV7-6; d_gene: TRBD2; abundance: few; len: 14; CDR3nt: TGTGCCAGCAGCTTAGCCCTAGCGGGAGGCGAGCAGTACTTC; CDR3aa: CASSLALAGGEQYF
j_gene: TRBJ1-1; v_gene: TRBV27; d_gene: .; abundance: .; len: 15; CDR3nt: TGTGCCAGCAGTTTAGGTCCGGGCTTGGACACTGAAGCTTTCTTT; CDR3aa: CASSLGPGLDTEAFF
j_gene: TRBJ2-2; v_gene: TRBV4-1; d_gene: TRBD1; abundance: .; len: 15; CDR3nt: TGCGCCAGCAGCTTAAGGGGGCGGGACACCGGGGAGCTGTTTTTT; CDR3aa: CASSLRGRDTGELFF
j_gene: TRBJ2-1; v_gene: TRBV5-1; d_gene: .; abundance: .; len: 15; CDR3nt: TGCGCCAGCAGCTTGGAGGACAGTTCCTACAATGAGCAGTTCTTC; CDR3aa: CASSLEDSSYNEQFF
j_gene: TRBJ2-7; v_gene: TRBV7-3; d_gene: TRBD1; abundance: .; len: 15; CDR3nt: TGTGCCAGCAGCTTCCGGGACAGGGTGACCTACGAGCAGTACTTC; CDR3aa: CASSFRDRVTYEQYF
j_gene: TRBJ2-3; v_gene: TRBV10-3; d_gene: .; abundance: .; len: 12; CDR3nt: TGTGCCATCAAGGCCAGCACAGATACGCAGTATTTT; CDR3aa: CAIKASTDTQYF
j_gene: TRBJ2-7; v_gene: TRBV6-6; d_gene: TRBD1; abundance: .; len: 16; CDR3nt: TGTGCCAGCAGCAGCAGGTATGGGACAGGGGCCTACGAGCAGTACTTC; CDR3aa: CASSSRYGTGAYEQYF
j_gene: TRBJ2-5; v_gene: TRBV27; d_gene: .; abundance: .; len: 13; CDR3nt: TGTGCCAGCAGTCTCATGATCCAAGAGACCCAGTACTTC; CDR3aa: CASSLMIQETQYF
j_gene: TRBJ1-4; v_gene: TRBV28; d_gene: .; abundance: .; len: 10; CDR3nt: TGTGCCATCCGCGGTGAAAAACTGTTTTTT; CDR3aa: CAIRGEKLFF
j_gene: TRBJ2-1; v_gene: TRBV25-1; d_gene: .; abundance: .; len: 13; CDR3nt: TGTGCCAGCAGTGAAGAAGGGGCACGGGGGCAGTTCTTC; CDR3aa: CASSEEGARGQFF
j_gene: TRBJ1-1; v_gene: TRBV28; d_gene: .; abundance: .; len: 14; CDR3nt: TGTGCCAGCTTACAGGGAAACGTGAACACTGAAGCTTTCTTT; CDR3aa: CASLQGNVNTEAFF
j_gene: TRBJ1-4; v_gene: TRBV7-9; d_gene: TRBD1; abundance: .; len: 15; CDR3nt: TGTGCCAGCAGCAACGGGGCAGGGGGCAGTGAAAAACTGTTTTTT; CDR3aa: CASSNGAGGSEKLFF
j_gene: TRBJ1-3; v_gene: TRBV19; d_gene: .; abundance: .; len: 14; CDR3nt: TGTGCCAGTTCCCTCCGAGGGAATGGAAACACCATATATTTT; CDR3aa: CASSLRGNGNTIYF
j_gene: TRBJ1-2; v_gene: TRBV28; d_gene: .; abundance: .; len: 15; CDR3nt: TGTGCCAGCAGTTTAGCCGCGGCTGGGACGGGAGGCTACACCTTC; CDR3aa: CASSLAAAGTGGYTF
j_gene: TRBJ1-4; v_gene: TRBV5-1; d_gene: .; abundance: .; len: 12; CDR3nt: TGCGCCAGCAGCTTGCAGGGGCAGAAACTGTTTTTT; CDR3aa: CASSLQGQKLFF
j_gene: TRBJ2-3; v_gene: TRBV28; d_gene: TRBD2; abundance: .; len: 15; CDR3nt: TGTGCCAGCTCCGGGGGGGCGCTGAGCACAGATACGCAGTATTTT; CDR3aa: CASSGGALSTDTQYF
j_gene: TRBJ1-6; v_gene: TRBV6-1; d_gene: .; abundance: .; len: 14; CDR3nt: TGTGCCAGCAGCCTCCGGGGCTTTAATTCACCCCTCCACTTT; CDR3aa: CASSLRGFNSPLHF
j_gene: TRBJ2-1; v_gene: TRBV5-4; d_gene: TRBD2; abundance: .; len: 12; CDR3nt: TGTGCCAGCAGCGGGACTAGCGGGAGGGAGTTCTTC; CDR3aa: CASSGTSGREFF
j_gene: TRBJ2-5; v_gene: TRBV7-2; d_gene: TRBD2; abundance: once; len: 15; CDR3nt: TGTGCCAGCAGTTGGACTAGCGGGATGGGGGTGACCCAGTACTTC; CDR3aa: CASSWTSGMGVTQYF
j_gene: TRBJ2-1; v_gene: TRBV6-4; d_gene: .; abundance: .; len: 14; CDR3nt: TGTGCCTCAAGTACGGGGGCCGGTCCCAATGAGCAGTTCTTC; CDR3aa: CASSTGAGPNEQFF
j_gene: TRBJ1-2; v_gene: TRBV18; d_gene: TRBD1; abundance: .; len: 15; CDR3nt: TGTGCCAGCTCACCATCCCGGGACAGGGTTGGAGGCTACACCTTC; CDR3aa: CASSPSRDRVGGYTF
j_gene: TRBJ2-7; v_gene: TRBV6-1; d_gene: TRBD2; abundance: .; len: 15; CDR3nt: TGTGCCAGCAGCTTTCTAGCGGGGGCCACCTACGAGCAGTACTTC; CDR3aa: CASSFLAGATYEQYF
j_gene: TRBJ2-3; v_gene: TRBV4-2; d_gene: TRBD2; abundance: .; len: 17; CDR3nt: TGTGCCAGCAGCCAAGCCCGGACTAGCGGGGGGGCCGCGGCGCAGTATTTT; CDR3aa: CASSQARTSGGAAAQYF
j_gene: TRBJ1-2; v_gene: TRBV19; d_gene: TRBD1; abundance: .; len: 13; CDR3nt: TGTGCCAGTAGTCAAGGGGGCTGGTATGGCTACACCTTC; CDR3aa: CASSQGGWYGYTF
j_gene: TRBJ1-4; v_gene: TRBV5-1; d_gene: TRBD1; abundance: .; len: 14; CDR3nt: TGCGCCAGCAGCTCCAGGGGGCGAGGTGAAAAACTGTTTTTT; CDR3aa: CASSSRGRGEKLFF
j_gene: TRBJ2-3; v_gene: TRBV5-8; d_gene: TRBD2; abundance: .; len: 16; CDR3nt: TGTGCCAGCAGCAAGGGACTAGCGGGGGTGGCAGATACGCAGTATTTT; CDR3aa: CASSKGLAGVADTQYF
j_gene: TRBJ2-7; v_gene: TRBV5-4; d_gene: TRBD2; abundance: .; len: 16; CDR3nt: TGTGCCAGCAGCCAACGGACTAGCGGGGTCTCGGGGGAGCAGTACTTC; CDR3aa: CASSQRTSGVSGEQYF
j_gene: TRBJ1-2; v_gene: TRBV4-1; d_gene: .; abundance: .; len: 17; CDR3nt: TGCGCCAGCAGCCAAGGTGTGGCGGGGGGCACCGACTATGGCTACACCTTC; CDR3aa: CASSQGVAGGTDYGYTF
j_gene: TRBJ2-1; v_gene: TRBV2; d_gene: .; abundance: .; len: 12; CDR3nt: TGTGCCAGCGATACGGGGGAAGGTGAGCAGTTCTTC; CDR3aa: CASDTGEGEQFF
j_gene: TRBJ2-1; v_gene: TRBV2; d_gene: .; abundance: .; len: 11; CDR3nt: TGTGCCAGCAGCGAATACAATGAGCAGTTCTTC; CDR3aa: CASSEYNEQFF
j_gene: TRBJ2-2; v_gene: TRBV6-5; d_gene: TRBD1; abundance: .; len: 16; CDR3nt: TGTGCCAGCAGTTACCGGAGGACAGGGGGAGTCCGGGGAGCTGTTTTT; CDR3aa: CASSYRRTGGVRGAVF
j_gene: TRBJ2-1; v_gene: TRBV10-1; d_gene: TRBD2; abundance: .; len: 14; CDR3nt: TGCGCCAGCAGCCGACTAGCGGGGGGGTATGAGCAGTTCTTC; CDR3aa: CASSRLAGGYEQFF
j_gene: TRBJ2-7; v_gene: TRBV5-4; d_gene: .; abundance: .; len: 14; CDR3nt: TGTGCCAGCAGCGGTCCGGGACTCCTGCACGAGCAGTACTTC; CDR3aa: CASSGPGLLHEQYF
j_gene: TRBJ1-2; v_gene: TRBV28; d_gene: TRBD1; abundance: .; len: 16; CDR3nt: TGTGCCAGCAGTTTATTTAGGGCAGGGGGCACGGATGGCTACACCTTC; CDR3aa: CASSLFRAGGTDGYTF
j_gene: TRBJ2-3; v_gene: TRBV14; d_gene: TRBD2; abundance: once; len: 13; CDR3nt: TGTGCCAGCAGCCACGGGGGGAGAAGTACGCAGTATTTT; CDR3aa: CASSHGGRSTQYF
j_gene: TRBJ2-3; v_gene: TRBV15; d_gene: TRBD2; abundance: .; len: 18; CDR3nt: TGTGCCACCAGCAGAGATAAGGGTAGCGGGAGAGTCACAGATACGCAGTATTTT; CDR3aa: CATSRDKGSGRVTDTQYF
j_gene: TRBJ2-3; v_gene: TRBV5-1; d_gene: .; abundance: .; len: 14; CDR3nt: TGCGCCAGCAGCATTCGGGTCCGCACAGATACGCAGTATTTT; CDR3aa: CASSIRVRTDTQYF
j_gene: TRBJ2-7; v_gene: TRBV19; d_gene: .; abundance: .; len: 12; CDR3nt: TGTGCCAGTAGGGGGCAGGACTACGAGCAGTACTTC; CDR3aa: CASRGQDYEQYF
j_gene: TRBJ1-4; v_gene: TRBV5-1; d_gene: .; abundance: once; len: 14; CDR3nt: TGCGCCAGCAGTGCGGGGGGGACTAATGAAAAACTGTTTTTT; CDR3aa: CASSAGGTNEKLFF
j_gene: TRBJ1-5; v_gene: TRBV6-5; d_gene: .; abundance: .; len: 13; CDR3nt: TGTGCCAGCAGTTACTCGTTCGGGCAGCCCCAGCATTTT; CDR3aa: CASSYSFGQPQHF
j_gene: TRBJ2-1; v_gene: TRBV7-7; d_gene: TRBD1; abundance: .; len: 17; CDR3nt: TGTGCTAGCAGCTTCCAAACGGGACAGGGAAAGGACAATGAGCAGTTCTTC; CDR3aa: CASSFQTGQGKDNEQFF
j_gene: TRBJ2-1; v_gene: TRBV11-2; d_gene: .; abundance: .; len: 15; CDR3nt: TGTGCCAGCAGCTTAGGGGCCAGCTCCTACAATGAGCAGTTCTTC; CDR3aa: CASSLGASSYNEQFF
j_gene: TRBJ2-5; v_gene: TRBV10-3; d_gene: .; abundance: .; len: 12; CDR3nt: TGTGCCATCGGTCGGGCCCAAGAGACCCAGTACTTC; CDR3aa: CAIGRAQETQYF
j_gene: TRBJ2-3; v_gene: TRBV7-9; d_gene: .; abundance: .; len: 16; CDR3nt: TGTGCCAGCAGCTTAGCGGGAGGAGGTCGCACAGATACGCAGTATTTT; CDR3aa: CASSLAGGGRTDTQYF
j_gene: TRBJ1-1; v_gene: TRBV13; d_gene: .; abundance: .; len: 14; CDR3nt: TGTGCCAGCAGCTTACAGGGCTCGGTCACTGAAGCTTTCTTT; CDR3aa: CASSLQGSVTEAFF
j_gene: TRBJ1-1; v_gene: TRBV28; d_gene: TRBD1; abundance: .; len: 14; CDR3nt: TGTGCCAGCTGGGGAACAGACAGGGCTACTGAAGCTTTCTTT; CDR3aa: CASWGTDRATEAFF
j_gene: TRBJ1-1; v_gene: TRBV7-3; d_gene: .; abundance: .; len: 11; CDR3nt: TGTGCCAGCAGCTTATTGGGTGAAGCTTTCTTT; CDR3aa: CASSLLGEAFF
j_gene: TRBJ2-7; v_gene: TRBV2; d_gene: .; abundance: .; len: 13; CDR3nt: TGTGCCAGCAGCTCGGACTTCTCCTACGAGCAGTACTTC; CDR3aa: CASSSDFSYEQYF
j_gene: TRBJ1-1; v_gene: TRBV7-9; d_gene: .; abundance: .; len: 14; CDR3nt: TGTGCCAGCCGCGTAGGAATCGTGAACACTGAAGCTTTCTTT; CDR3aa: CASRVGIVNTEAFF
j_gene: TRBJ2-7; v_gene: TRBV4-2; d_gene: .; abundance: .; len: 14; CDR3nt: TGTGCCAGCAGCTCGCCGCGGGGTCCGTCAAGGCAGTACTTC; CDR3aa: CASSSPRGPSRQYF
j_gene: TRBJ1-1; v_gene: TRBV7-2; d_gene: .; abundance: .; len: 14; CDR3nt: TGTGCCAGCAGCCTCAGGGAATTAGTCACTGAAGCTTTCTTT; CDR3aa: CASSLRELVTEAFF
j_gene: TRBJ2-5; v_gene: TRBV28; d_gene: TRBD1; abundance: .; len: 14; CDR3nt: TGTGCCAGCACGTCAGGGGGAACAAAAGAGACCCAGTACTTC; CDR3aa: CASTSGGTKETQYF
j_gene: TRBJ2-2; v_gene: TRBV11-3; d_gene: .; abundance: .; len: 15; CDR3nt: TGTGCCAGCAGCCCGGACCCGAGATCCACCGGGGAGCTGTTTTTT; CDR3aa: CASSPDPRSTGELFF
j_gene: TRBJ2-3; v_gene: TRBV6-6; d_gene: .; abundance: .; len: 12; CDR3nt: TGTGCCAGCAGTCTCCGGGGAGATACGCAGTATTTT; CDR3aa: CASSLRGDTQYF
j_gene: TRBJ2-5; v_gene: TRBV7-6; d_gene: .; abundance: once; len: 15; CDR3nt: TGTGCCAGCAGCTTAGCCATCAGGGGCCAAGAGACCCAGTACTTC; CDR3aa: CASSLAIRGQETQYF